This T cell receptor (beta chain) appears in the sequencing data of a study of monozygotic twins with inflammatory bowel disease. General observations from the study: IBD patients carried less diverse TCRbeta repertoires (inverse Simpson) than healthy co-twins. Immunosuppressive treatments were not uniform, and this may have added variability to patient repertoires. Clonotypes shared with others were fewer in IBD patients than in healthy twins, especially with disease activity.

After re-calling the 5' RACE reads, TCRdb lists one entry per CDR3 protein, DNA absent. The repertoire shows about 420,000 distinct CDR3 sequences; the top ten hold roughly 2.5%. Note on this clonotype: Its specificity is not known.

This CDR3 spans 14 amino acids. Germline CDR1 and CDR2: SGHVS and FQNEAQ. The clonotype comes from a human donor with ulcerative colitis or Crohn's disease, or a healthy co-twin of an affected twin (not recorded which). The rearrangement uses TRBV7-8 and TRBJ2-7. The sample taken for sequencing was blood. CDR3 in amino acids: CASSLSGQPYEQYF.